Below are 14 T cell receptor beta chains sequenced from a single sample in a study of blood T cell repertoires in COVID-19. TCRdb's table, derived via immunoSEQ multiplex PCR, lists solely in-frame clones and lacks some. The table has approximately 180,000 clones, around 90% seen once; the top ten hold around a fifth. Sequencing input: peripheral blood. The receptors shown here come from a man between 60 and 75 years old with active or convalescent COVID-19.

V usage is TRBV10-3 and J usage is TRBJ2-1; the match to TRBD2 covers 8 bases. V shed 6 bases and J 9 bases; nucleotides not matched to a gene: 10. There are 14 residues in the CDR3. The germline CDR1 and CDR2 sequences are ENHRY and SYGVKD. CDR3 nucleotides: TGTGCCATCAGCCCGGGACTAGGGACCGGTGAGCAGTTCTTC. Amino acids: CAISPGLGTGEQFF.

The CDR3 reads CASSLGTGNTDTQYF. In DNA form, the CDR3 reads TGTGCCAGCAGCTTAGGTACAGGGAACACAGATACGCAGTATTTT. This rearrangement joins TRBV7-9 to TRBJ2-3, with a possible D match to TRBD1 (6 bases). Germline lookup yields CDR1 SEHNR and CDR2 FQNEAQ (reference sequence). Trimming stripped 1 base from V and 2 bases from J, with 10 bases between. The length of the CDR3 is 15 residues.

The chain employs TRBV19 and TRBJ2-4; 8 bases map to TRBD1. Germline loops: CDR1 LNHDA, CDR2 SQIVND (reference sequence). With V trimmed by 5 bases and J by 0 bases, 15 bases remained unmatched. CDR3 length: 19 amino acids. The CDR3 loop reads CASSLTGQGTQIAKNIQYF. DNA for the CDR3: TGTGCCAGTAGTCTAACCGGACAGGGAACTCAGATAGCCAAAAACATTCAGTACTTC.

Note on this clone: A junction end diverges from the germline sequence, so it may reflect a read error. The V and J genes are TRBV6-1 and TRBJ1-1; possible D gene TRBD1, 5 bases. Germline values: CDR1 MNHNS, CDR2 SASEGT. This CDR3 comprises 14 residues. The chain's CDR3 is CASREEGRGTEAFF. In DNA form, the CDR3 reads TGTGCCAGCAGAGAAGAGGGGCGTGGTACTGAAGCTTTCTTT.

This clone was observed once. This chain connects TRBV18 to TRBJ2-7; 8 bases match TRBD2. The CDR3 has 13 amino acids. With V trimmed by 3 bases and J by 5 bases, 3 bases remained unmatched. Germline V gene lookup returns CDR1 KGHSH and CDR2 LQKENI. The CDR3: CASSPGREDEQYF. CDR3 nucleotides: TGTGCCAGCTCACCCGGGAGGGAAGACGAGCAGTACTTC.

The chain couples TRBV24-1 to TRBJ2-1; maybe TRBD1 (6 bases). Trimming took off 8 bases at V and 2 bases at J, with 15 bases between the two ends. This CDR3 comprises 15 residues. Germline assignment: CDR1 KGHDR and CDR2 SFDVKD. CDR3 DNA: TGTGCCACCAACGCAAAAACAGGGACCTACAATGAGCAGTTCTTC. It is translated as CATNAKTGTYNEQFF.

This chain uses TRBV2 with TRBJ1-2, with 7 bases fitting TRBD1. In germline, CDR1 is SNHLY, CDR2 FYNNEI. The V segment lost 3 bases and the J segment 7 bases; nucleotides outside the gene matches: 5. There are 13 residues in the CDR3. The CDR3 protein is CASSETGLFGYTF. The DNA of the CDR3 is TGTGCCAGCAGTGAGACAGGGTTGTTTGGCTACACCTTC. The full variable domain, with the rest looked up from reference TRBV2 and TRBJ1-2, is EPEVTQTPSHQVTQMGQEVILRCVPISNHLYFYWYRQILGQKVEFLVSFYNNEISEKSEIFDDQFSVERPDGSNFTLKIRSTKLEDSAMYFCASSETGLFGYTFGSGTRLTVV.

The rearrangement joins TRBV5-1 to TRBJ2-1, with 12 nucleotides matching TRBD2. V was pared by 1 base and J by 7 bases, with 9 bases of the junction left unmatched. The CDR3 is 17 residues long. Germline CDR1 is SGHRS and CDR2 is YFSETQ. The CDR3 protein is CASSLRSSGGARNEQFF. The CDR3 bases are TGCGCCAGCAGCTTGAGGTCTAGCGGGGGGGCAAGGAATGAGCAGTTCTTC. Combining the CDR3 with reference TRBV5-1 and TRBJ2-1 gives the whole variable domain KAGVTQTPRYLIKTRGQQVTLSCSPISGHRSVSWYQQTPGQGLQFLFEYFSETQRNKGNFPGRFSGRQFSNSRSEMNVSTLELGDSALYLCASSLRSSGGARNEQFFGPGTRLTVL.

This clone was counted only a few times. The chain combines TRBV6-6 with TRBJ2-3, with 12 positions matching TRBD2. Germline CDR1 reads MNHNY; CDR2 reads SVGAGI (reference sequence). This CDR3 is built from 16 residues. Unmatched junction bases numbered 5, after V lost 5 bases and J lost 2 bases. The CDR3 spells CASSALAGGLTDTQYF. DNA of the CDR3: TGTGCCAGCAGTGCCCTAGCGGGGGGGCTCACAGATACGCAGTATTTT.

The chain couples TRBV6-5 to TRBJ1-6; D may be TRBD1 (6 bases). Germline CDR1 reads MNHEY; CDR2 reads SVGAGI. The CDR3 has 16 residues. The V end lost 2 bases, the J end lost 10 bases, and 18 bases lay between the germline ends. The CDR3 loop reads CASSYDRSLGGSPLHF. The CDR3 region has the DNA TGTGCCAGCAGTTACGACAGGAGTTTAGGTGGCTCACCCCTCCACTTT.

The genes are TRBV4-1 and TRBJ2-1; 7 bases fit TRBD1. J lost 0 bases, V lost 2 bases, and 4 bases had no gene match. The CDR3 runs 16 residues. Germline loops: CDR1 MGHRA, CDR2 YSYEKL. The CDR3 nucleotides are TGCGCCAGCAGCCAACCTGGGGACAGCTCCTACAATGAGCAGTTCTTC. This encodes CASSQPGDSSYNEQFF.

The chain links TRBV2 to TRBJ2-7; D is ambiguous. V was clipped by 3 bases and J by 3 bases, with 9 bases between them. There are 13 residues in the CDR3. CDR1 is SNHLY, CDR2 FYNNEI, per germline. As DNA, the CDR3 is TGTGCCAGCAGTGATACCGGTAACTACGAGCAGTACTTC. It specifies CASSDTGNYEQYF.

The CDR3 loop is CASSLTGVYNEQFF. For the CDR3, the DNA is TGTGCCAGCAGCCTGACAGGGGTATACAATGAGCAGTTCTTC. V gene TRBV3-1 (or the pseudogene TRBV3-2) combines with J gene TRBJ2-1, with TRBD1 matching 8 bases. The CDR3 loop spans 14 amino acids. The trim removed 4 bases at V and 4 bases at J, leaving 3 bases unmatched. In germline, CDR1 is LGHDT, CDR2 YNNKEL (reference sequence).

The rearrangement uses TRBV20-1 and TRBJ1-4; D gene ambiguous. The CDR3 has 11 residues. Per germline, CDR1 DFQATT and CDR2 SNEGSKA (reference sequence). The germline V and J ends were trimmed by 6 bases and 8 bases, with 10 bases remaining between them. This chain's CDR3 is CSARLREKLFF. The CDR3 nucleotides read TGCAGTGCGCGACTGCGGGAAAAACTGTTTTTT.